Detailed here is one TCR beta chain. This entry belongs to a study of OX40 agonist ivuxolimab in advanced cancers. Sequenced by immunoSEQ multiplex PCR; TCRdb stores in-frame clones only, minus some. The sample yields roughly 30,000 clones, about nine tenths seen once. The source was CD4+ or CD8+ T cells sorted from blood, collected in a trial of the OX40 agonist ivuxolimab. The source of this sequence is an adult with an advanced solid tumor such as melanoma, head and neck, liver or kidney cancer.

The CDR3 reads CASSPGENTEAFF. CDR3 nucleotides: TGTGCCAGCAGCCCCGGGGAGAACACTGAAGCTTTCTTT. The gene calls are TRBV6-5 and TRBJ1-1; no clear D gene. The CDR3 runs to 13 residues. CDR1 is MNHEY and CDR2 is SVGAGI in the germline V gene. Trimming took off 6 bases at V and 1 base at J, with 9 bases between the two ends.